Shown below are 24 T cell receptor beta chains from a single sample sequenced in a study of a mutant IDH1 vaccine in newly diagnosed glioma. Method: immunoSEQ multiplex PCR; TCRdb's copy keeps in-frame clones and lacks some. Of some 60,000 clones in the sample, 80% to 85% were seen once. Indicated time point: week 47, end of study. Each dose delivered 300 ug of mutant IDH1 20-mer peptide subcutaneously with imiquimod. Their antigens remain unidentified. The source material was PBMCs, sampled from a glioma patient whose treatment included an IDH1 peptide vaccine. These receptors were taken from a man aged 25-40 years with glioma.

The chain is built from TRBV4-1 and TRBJ1-2; a weak D match, TRBD1 (5 bases). The CDR3 extends over 13 amino acids. V lost 6 bases and J lost 6, with 14 bases in between. The germline gives CDR1 MGHRA, CDR2 YSYEKL. CDR3 nucleotide sequence: TGCGCCAGCAGTATACTTTGGGGGAATGGCTACACCTTC. Its protein product is CASSILWGNGYTF.

CDR3 in DNA: TGCGCCAGCAGCCAAGTCTACAGGAACACCGGGGAGCTGTTTTTT. Translating it yields CASSQVYRNTGELFF. The rearrangement uses TRBV4-1 and TRBJ2-2; D remains unclear. The CDR3 consists of 15 residues. Trimming removed 1 base from V and 1 base from J, with 7 bases in between. Germline V gene data show CDR1 as MGHRA and CDR2 as YSYEKL.

This chain joins TRBV11-2 and TRBJ1-1; no definite D call. V dropped 5 bases and J dropped 7 bases, with 14 bases sitting between them. The CDR3 length is 13 residues. Looked up from germline, CDR1 is SGHAT and CDR2 is FQNNGV. The CDR3 coding sequence is TGTGCCAGCAGCCCCTCCCCGGGGAATGAAGCTTTCTTT. This translates into CASSPSPGNEAFF.

The chain links TRBV29-1 to TRBJ2-7; TRBD1 aligns across 10 bases. The CDR3 is made up of 13 amino acids. V was pared by 4 bases and J by 6 bases, with 6 bases of the junction left unmatched. Germline V lookup: CDR1 SQVTM, CDR2 ANQGSEA. The CDR3 region has the DNA TGCAGCGTTGGTGGGACAGGGGTAGGCGAGCAGTACTTC. It specifies CSVGGTGVGEQYF.

CDR3 region: CASSGETQYF. CDR3 coding DNA: TGTGCCAGCTCAGGGGAGACCCAGTACTTC. The chain combines TRBV18 with TRBJ2-5, with no clear D. The CDR3 runs to 10 residues. CDR1 and CDR2 (germline): KGHSH, LQKENI. V lost 5 bases and J lost 5, with 3 bases in between.

The chain is built from TRBV18 and TRBJ1-1; a possible D gene is TRBD1 (6 bases). Germline assignment: CDR1 KGHSH and CDR2 LQKENI. The CDR3 is made up of 16 amino acids. V lost 2 bases to trimming and J lost 5 bases, with 18 bases between them. The CDR3 sequence: CASSPKTGTGRTEAFF. In DNA, the CDR3 is TGTGCCAGCTCACCAAAGACAGGTACGGGCCGGACTGAAGCTTTCTTT.

V is TRBV29-1 and J is TRBJ2-1, with D possibly matching TRBD1 (5 bases). Germline CDR1 and CDR2: SQVTM and ANQGSEA. This CDR3 spans 11 amino acids. Trimming cost V 3 bases and J 8 bases, with 8 bases left between them. This CDR3 reads CSVDKGYEQFF. In nucleotides, the CDR3 is TGCAGCGTTGATAAGGGGTATGAGCAGTTCTTC.

This chain joins TRBV6-1 and TRBJ2-4; TRBD1 is a possible D gene (5 bases). Per the germline V gene, CDR1 is MNHNS and CDR2 is SASEGT. Trimming stripped 0 bases from V and 8 bases from J, with 14 bases between. The CDR3 has 15 amino acids. The CDR3 is CASSEASTGRDIQYF. In DNA form, the CDR3 reads TGTGCCAGCAGTGAAGCGAGTACAGGAAGGGACATTCAGTACTTC.

The chain uses TRBV4-2 and TRBJ1-1; D remains ambiguous. The V end lost 1 base, the J end lost 0 bases, and 6 bases lay between the germline ends. There are 14 residues in the CDR3. Germline V CDR1 and CDR2: LGHNA, YNFKEQ. The CDR3 DNA reads as TGTGCCAGCAGCCAAGGGACGGTGAACACTGAAGCTTTCTTT. Amino acid sequence: CASSQGTVNTEAFF.

This clone was recorded once. CDR3 sequence: CASSEGGGPQTEQFF. Written as DNA, the CDR3 is TGCGCCAGCAGTGAAGGCGGGGGGCCTCAGACGGAGCAGTTCTTC. The chain links TRBV10-1 to TRBJ2-1; 8 positions match TRBD2. After removal of 3 bases from V and 10 bases from J, the junction contained 11 bases not matched to a gene. Germline V gene lookup returns CDR1 WNHNN and CDR2 SYGVQD (reference sequence). The CDR3 spans 15 residues.

This clone was counted between two and nine times. CDR3 DNA sequence: TGTGCCAGCAGCGTAAAGGGATCGAACACTGAAGCTTTCTTT. Encoded protein: CASSVKGSNTEAFF. The chain has TRBV9 and TRBJ1-1, with D unclear. Trimming pared 1 base from V and 1 base from J, leaving 8 bases between. Germline values: CDR1 SGDLS, CDR2 YYNGEE. The CDR3 runs to 14 residues.

The rearrangement links TRBV19 to TRBJ1-1; a weak D match, TRBD1 (5 bases). Germline CDR1 and CDR2: LNHDA and SQIVND (reference sequence). CDR3 length: 13 amino acids. V shed 2 bases and J shed 3 bases, with 7 bases lying between them. The CDR3 sequence: CASSISRDTEAFF. Here the CDR3 DNA reads TGTGCCAGTAGTATAAGCAGGGACACTGAAGCTTTCTTT.

V gene TRBV18 combines with J gene TRBJ1-2; maybe TRBD1 (5 bases). V dropped 5 bases and J dropped 5 bases, with 18 bases sitting between them. The CDR3 is 15 residues long. Germline V gene lookup returns CDR1 KGHSH and CDR2 LQKENI. The CDR3 sequence: CASSNGAYGGYGYTF. The CDR3 DNA is TGTGCCAGCTCAAACGGGGCTTACGGGGGTTATGGCTACACCTTC.

This clone was observed once. The chain employs TRBV5-4 and TRBJ1-1; a weak D match, TRBD1 (6 bases). The germline V gene encodes CDR1 SGHNT and CDR2 YYREEE (reference sequence). Trimming shortened V by 0 bases and J by 4 bases, and 10 bases separated the two germline ends. This CDR3 has 14 residues. The CDR3 bases are TGTGCCAGCAGCTTGGAAAGGGGGGGCACTGAAGCTTTCTTT. The encoded protein is CASSLERGGTEAFF.

V gene TRBV27 combines with J gene TRBJ1-1; 7 bases align to TRBD1. This CDR3 has 13 residues. Germline trimming cut 7 bases from V and 4 bases from J; bases unmatched to any gene: 6. Germline V gene data show CDR1 as MNHEY and CDR2 as SMNVEV (reference sequence). CDR3 amino acids: CASTIRGGTEAFF. In nucleotides, the CDR3 is TGTGCCAGCACAATCAGGGGGGGCACTGAAGCTTTCTTT.

This rearrangement joins TRBV29-1 to TRBJ2-7; the D is unclear. The germline V gene has CDR1 SQVTM and CDR2 ANQGSEA. CDR3 length: 14 amino acids. V was cut by 3 bases and J by 0 bases, with 12 bases left in between. The CDR3 loop reads CSVDPGTSSYEQYF. CDR3 DNA sequence: TGCAGCGTTGATCCGGGTACGAGCTCCTACGAGCAGTACTTC.

A few counts support this clone. The CDR3 loop is CASSESKRPETRNTEAFF. As DNA, the CDR3 is TGCGCCAGCAGTGAGTCGAAGAGGCCTGAAACGAGGAACACTGAAGCTTTCTTT. The chain has TRBV10-1 and TRBJ1-1; D remains unclear. V dropped 0 bases and J dropped 1 base, with 18 bases sitting between them. The CDR3 runs 18 residues. Germline CDR1 reads WNHNN; CDR2 reads SYGVQD (reference sequence).

The chain uses TRBV6-1 and TRBJ2-1, with TRBD2 matching over 11 bases. V lost 1 base, J lost 8 bases, and 10 bases stayed unmatched. The CDR3 runs 17 residues. Germline V gene data show CDR1 as MNHNS and CDR2 as SASEGT. The CDR3, as DNA: TGTGCCAGCAGTGAAGAAATTAGCGGGGGGGCAGTCGATGAGCAGTTCTTC. This codes for CASSEEISGGAVDEQFF.

This chain joins TRBV5-5 and TRBJ1-5, with D maybe TRBD1 (5 bases). This CDR3 region has 14 residues. CDR1 is SGHKS and CDR2 is YYEKEE in the germline V gene (reference sequence). Trimming removed 3 bases from V and 2 bases from J, with 9 bases in between. The CDR3 loop is CASSSWGGNQPQHF. The CDR3 nucleotides are TGTGCCAGCAGCTCCTGGGGGGGCAATCAGCCCCAGCATTTT.

This chain connects TRBV5-6 to TRBJ2-3; D tentatively reads TRBD1 or TRBD2 (5 bases each). CDR1 is SGHDT, CDR2 YYEEEE, per germline. The length of the CDR3 is 13 residues. Between the trimmed V and J ends, which lost 2 bases and 11 bases, there was a span of 15 bases. In DNA form, the CDR3 reads TGTGCCAGCAGCTTAGGGGACGTCGCCGGGCAGTATTTT. It specifies CASSLGDVAGQYF.

Of note for this clone: The junction departs from germline at one end; a sequencing error may be responsible. The rearrangement links TRBV5-1 to TRBJ1-2; TRBD1 matches at 8 bases. The CDR3 length is 10 residues. Germline values: CDR1 SGHRS, CDR2 YFSETQ. This CDR3 is CASSFAGTGF. CDR3 DNA sequence: TGCGCCAGCAGCTTCGCCGGGACAGGCTTC.

The CDR3 coding sequence is TGTGCCAGCAGCTTAGATCGGGAGACCCAGTACTTC. Its translation: CASSLDRETQYF. The chain is built from TRBV11-2 and TRBJ2-5; no reliable D call. V gave up 0 bases and J gave up 5 bases, with 4 bases separating them. Germline assignment: CDR1 SGHAT and CDR2 FQNNGV. The CDR3 has 12 residues.

The chain couples TRBV5-1 to TRBJ1-1; 9 positions agree with TRBD1. Germline-derived CDR1 and CDR2 are SGHRS and YFSETQ. Trimming took 0 bases from V and 1 from J; bases not matched to a gene: 10. This CDR3 comprises 18 residues. The CDR3 DNA follows: TGCGCCAGCAGCTTGGCCCCCATACAGGGGGCGCAGAACACTGAAGCTTTCTTT. Translated, it gives CASSLAPIQGAQNTEAFF.

The chain joins TRBV29-1 to TRBJ1-2, with 11 bases that match TRBD1. This CDR3 has 14 residues. Germline-derived CDR1 and CDR2 are SQVTM and ANQGSEA. After removal of 1 base from V and 5 bases from J, the junction contained 3 bases not matched to a gene. The CDR3 coding sequence is TGCAGCGTTGAAGTGGGACAGGGGGTTTATGGCTACACCTTC. It specifies CSVEVGQGVYGYTF.